This note documents a single T cell receptor (beta chain) sequence. The target antigen is unknown. V shed 11 bases, J shed 5 bases, and the junction held 21 bases outside the gene matches. The CDR3 is 18 amino acids. The sample is drawn from a study of response to subunit inactivated influenza vaccine. MiXCR, run by TCRdb on the RT-PCR reads, gives a single entry per CDR3 protein. The sample carries over 800,000 distinct CDR3 sequences, about 20% recorded once. Study-wide findings and caveats: The authors offered the suggestion that each seasonal influenza vaccination recruits few new T cells.

This receptor was taken from a man aged 45-60 years who received an inactivated influenza vaccine. The source material was PBMCs from blood, sampled roughly 5 days after vaccination. This rearrangement joins TRBV12-3 or TRBV12-4 to TRBJ2-3, with TRBD2 matching over 11 bases. CDR3 region: CAFSLSPLLAGEEDTQYF. The CDR3, as DNA: TGTGCCTTCAGTTTATCCCCTCTACTAGCGGGGGAGGAAGATACGCAGTATTTT.